This TCR beta chain was identified in a study of neurological immune-mediated disorders. Study-wide results and limits: Expanded clones shared no identical CDR3 amino acid sequences across subjects, which suggested private TCR-beta repertoires in all groups. The study found the most TCR clonal expansion in HTLV-1-associated myelopathy and the least in multiple sclerosis, below healthy controls.

This clonotype was observed many times. Its antigen remains unidentified. V was clipped by 6 bases and J by 5 bases; unmatched bases: 7. The germline gives CDR1 SQVTM, CDR2 ANQGSEA. CDR3 length: 14 residues. Synthesis of cDNA was performed by 5'RACE using 10-nucleotide random UMIs. Each CDR3 protein gets one entry after TCRdb re-called the 5' RACE reads with MiXCR. The sample consists of about 18,000 distinct CDR3 sequences, 13% to 15% of them appearing once. The sample comprised CD4+ T cells from blood. The sequence came from a woman aged 55-69 years with HTLV-1-associated myelopathy (HAM/TSP). The chain combines TRBV29-1 with TRBJ1-6; the match to TRBD1 covers 7 bases. CDR3 in amino acids: CSVGTGTDNSPLHF. CDR3 nucleotide sequence: TGCAGCGTGGGGACCGGGACAGATAATTCACCCCTCCACTTT. Combining the CDR3 with reference TRBV29-1 and TRBJ1-6 gives the whole variable domain SAVISQKPSRDICQRGTSLTIQCQVDSQVTMMFWYRQQPGQSLTLIATANQGSEATYESGFVIDKFPISRPNLTFSTLTVSNMSPEDSSIYLCSVGTGTDNSPLHFGNGTRLTVT.